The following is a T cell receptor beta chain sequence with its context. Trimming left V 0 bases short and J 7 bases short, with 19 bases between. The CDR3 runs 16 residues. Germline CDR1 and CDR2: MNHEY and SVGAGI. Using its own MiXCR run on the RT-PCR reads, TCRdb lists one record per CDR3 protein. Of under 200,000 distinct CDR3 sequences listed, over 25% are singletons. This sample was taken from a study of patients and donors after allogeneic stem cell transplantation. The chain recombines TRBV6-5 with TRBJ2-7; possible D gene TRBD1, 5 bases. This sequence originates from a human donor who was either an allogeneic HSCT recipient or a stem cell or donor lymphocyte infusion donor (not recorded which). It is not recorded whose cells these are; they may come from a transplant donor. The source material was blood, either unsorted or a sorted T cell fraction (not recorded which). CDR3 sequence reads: CASSYSKWGLLREQYF. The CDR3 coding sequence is TGTGCCAGCAGTTACTCGAAATGGGGCCTCCTCAGGGAGCAGTACTTC.